This T cell receptor beta chain was documented in a study of T cells in localized non-small cell lung cancer. Produced via immunoSEQ multiplex PCR; TCRdb's table is partial and in-frame only. In the table there are 45,000 to 50,000 clones, roughly 86% of which are singletons. Study-level results: Appearance in adjacent lung was seen for a median around 60 of the top 100 tumor clones. With higher T cell density in blood came longer overall survival. Tumor showed lower T cell clonality than uninvolved adjacent lung, where it was highest. Since sequencing was restricted to only one region of the tumor, intratumor heterogeneity remains a possibility.

Per germline, CDR1 SEHNR and CDR2 FQNEAQ (reference sequence). Trimming removed 4 bases from V and 4 bases from J; junction bases left unmatched: 4. The CDR3 is 15 amino acids. This clone showed up just a few times. Its antigen remains unknown. The genes are TRBV7-9 and TRBJ2-1; 10 positions match TRBD2. This TCR was recovered from a man between 40 and 75 years old with stage II lung adenocarcinoma. The sequencing here drew on PBMCs, taken before any cancer treatment. The CDR3 DNA reads TGTGCCAGCAGCTCAGCGGGGGGGCCGTACAATGAGCAGTTCTTC. Amino acid sequence: CASSSAGGPYNEQFF.